This T cell receptor beta chain was sequenced during a study of blood T cell repertoires in COVID-19. Original methodology: Scientists estimated how many nucleated cells there were by amplifying reference gene primers. TCRdb's copy holds only in-frame clones and misses some; the assay was immunoSEQ multiplex PCR. For V, J and clone size, that table is used; D and trimming come from the DNA. The sample shows approximately 230,000 clones, 80% to 90% of them seen only once. The V end was cut by 7 bases, the J end by 7 bases, with 13 bases between. The CDR3 length is 12 residues. The TCR was taken from a young man who had recovered from COVID-19. The rearrangement joins TRBV12-3 or TRBV12-4 to TRBJ1-2; no clear D gene. Sequencing was carried out using peripheral blood. CDR3 sequence: CASTSGFPGYTF. CDR3 DNA sequence: TGTGCCAGCACCTCGGGGTTTCCTGGCTACACCTTC.